These T cell receptor beta chains were read from a single sample in a study of regulatory T cells in long-lasting Graves disease. TCRdb analysed the multiplex PCR reads with MiXCR anew, one entry per CDR3 protein. The sample has about 450,000 distinct CDR3 sequences, around a quarter seen once. The sequencing used peripheral blood mononuclear cells (PBMCs), collected when the disease was refractory, from a patient treated with antithyroid drugs. These receptors were collected from a female donor with Graves disease. The CDR3 runs from the conserved cysteine through the conserved F or W. The order of the fields is V gene, J gene, D gene, clone size, CDR3 DNA, CDR3 protein. The D gene is left open where the match is weak. Rows give clone size only sometimes, using once, few, many, or a class for an expanded clone.

>TRBV29-1|TRBJ1-1|TRBD1|few
TGCAGCGCCTGGGACAGGGGGGGAGAGGCTGAAGCTTTCTTT
CSAWDRGGEAEAFF
>TRBV20-1|TRBJ2-4|-|many
TGCAGTGCTAGAGATCTAAGCGGAAGCACACGGAACATTCAGTACTTC
CSARDLSGSTRNIQYF
>TRBV19|TRBJ2-4|-|-
TGTGCCAGTAGTCCGCAACCCCTCTCAGCGGAGGGTGCCAAAAACATTCAGTACTTC
CASSPQPLSAEGAKNIQYF
>TRBV12-3/TRBV12-4|TRBJ2-5|-|few
TGTGCCAGCAGTTTAACGGGGGCGTTGGAAGAGACCCAGTACTTC
CASSLTGALEETQYF
>TRBV9|TRBJ2-6|-|-
TGTGCCAGCAGCGGTCTCCTGGGGTTGGGGGCCAACGTCCTGACTTTC
CASSGLLGLGANVLTF
>TRBV2|TRBJ2-3|-|many
TGTGCCAGCAGGAACACAGATACGCAGTATTTT
CASRNTDTQYF
>TRBV28|TRBJ2-6|-|many
TGTGCCAGCAGTTTTAGGGACAAGTACCAAGTCCTGACTTTC
CASSFRDKYQVLTF
>TRBV5-5|TRBJ1-2|TRBD1|-
TGTGCCAGCAGCTCACAGACAGGGTTTGGCTACACCTTC
CASSSQTGFGYTF
>TRBV11-2|TRBJ2-7|-|once
TGTGCCAGCAGCTATGCGTCGGGAGTGTCGTCCTACGAGCAGTACTTC
CASSYASGVSSYEQYF
>TRBV7-2|TRBJ1-2|-|many
TGTGCCAGCAGCTTTCCTCTTTGGGGCGCTAACTATGGCTACACCTTC
CASSFPLWGANYGYTF
>TRBV20-1|TRBJ1-2|-|-
TGCAGTGCTAGTGGCTACACCTTC
CSASGYTF
>TRBV6-1|TRBJ2-5|-|-
TGTGCCAGCAGTGAATCTGACGGGGGGACCCAGTACTTC
CASSESDGGTQYF
>TRBV28|TRBJ2-5|-|many
TGTGCCAGCAGAGGACCGTCCGGGGGAGAGACCCAGTACTTC
CASRGPSGGETQYF
>TRBV7-9|TRBJ2-5|-|few
TGTGCCAGCAGCTTAGTCTCACTCCAAGAGACCCAGTACTTC
CASSLVSLQETQYF
>TRBV28|TRBJ1-1|-|-
TGTGCCAGCAGTTTGGGGACGGTACAAGTGAACACTGAAGCTTTCTTT
CASSLGTVQVNTEAFF
>TRBV20-1|TRBJ2-5|-|few
TGCAGTGCTAGGGCGCCCCTCGGCCAAGAGACCCAGTACTTC
CSARAPLGQETQYF
>TRBV12-3/TRBV12-4|TRBJ2-7|-|many
TGTGCCAGCAGTTCGTCCCCAGCGGGCTACGAGCAGTACTTC
CASSSSPAGYEQYF
>TRBV27|TRBJ1-4|-|-
TGTGCCAGCAGTTTGTTAGGGGATGAAAAACTGTTTTTT
CASSLLGDEKLFF
>TRBV12-3/TRBV12-4|TRBJ2-1|TRBD2|few
TGTGCCAGCAGTCTAAAAGCGGGATACAATGAGCAGTTCTTC
CASSLKAGYNEQFF
>TRBV30|TRBJ2-5|-|many
TGTGCCTGGAGTGAGGGGAACGGAGAGACCCAGTACTTC
CAWSEGNGETQYF
>TRBV2|TRBJ2-5|TRBD2|few
TGTGCCAGCAGTGATCTAAGCGGGACCCAAGAGACCCAGTACTTC
CASSDLSGTQETQYF
>TRBV20-1|TRBJ1-4|TRBD1|many
TGCAGTGCTAGGACAGGGGCTAATGAAAAACTGTTTTTT
CSARTGANEKLFF
>TRBV20-1|TRBJ2-4|TRBD2|few
TGCAGTGCTAGAACGGGAGGGCCCAAAAACATTCAGTACTTC
CSARTGGPKNIQYF
>TRBV7-2|TRBJ2-7|-|many
TGTGCCAGCAGTGTCAGGGGGGGCGAGCAGTACTTC
CASSVRGGEQYF
>TRBV6-5|TRBJ1-2|-|-
TGTGCCAGCAGTTACAACCCTGACAGGACTTGGGACTATGGCTACACCTTC
CASSYNPDRTWDYGYTF
>TRBV20-1|TRBJ2-5|TRBD2|many
TGCAGTGCCCTCCCACCAGCGGGAACGCAAGAGACCCAGTACTTC
CSALPPAGTQETQYF
>TRBV29-1|TRBJ2-7|-|many
TGCAGCGTTGAAATAGCCTTCCCCTACGAGCAGTACTTC
CSVEIAFPYEQYF
>TRBV6-1|TRBJ1-1|TRBD1|few
TGTGCCAGCAGCCAACAGGGGGGATTGTCTGAAGCTTTCTTT
CASSQQGGLSEAFF
>TRBV7-2|TRBJ1-1|TRBD1|many
TGTGCCAGCAGCTCGGACAGGGGGCTATTCACTGAAGCTTTCTTT
CASSSDRGLFTEAFF
>TRBV6-5|TRBJ1-2|-|-
TGTGCCAGCAGTTACTCGATGTGGCGAACAGGTGCCGGGGACTACACCTTC
CASSYSMWRTGAGDYTF
>TRBV4-1|TRBJ1-1|TRBD1|-
TGCGCCAGCAGCCAGACAGGGGGCTTAACTGAAGCTTTCTTT
CASSQTGGLTEAFF
>TRBV10-3|TRBJ2-7|-|-
TGTGCCATCAGTTCCTCCTACGAGCAGTACTTC
CAISSSYEQYF
>TRBV12-3/TRBV12-4|TRBJ1-1|-|many
TGTGCCAGCAGTTTGGATGGAAGTGAAGCTTTCTTT
CASSLDGSEAFF
>TRBV20-1|TRBJ2-5|TRBD2|many
TGCAGTGCTAGATCCCCGGGAGGCCAAGAGACCCAGTACTTC
CSARSPGGQETQYF
>TRBV6-1|TRBJ1-4|-|few
TGTGCCAGCGGCTGGACCCCAGATAATGAAAAACTGTTTTTT
CASGWTPDNEKLFF
>TRBV20-1|TRBJ1-6|TRBD1|-
TGCAGTGCTAGGTTAGCTCAGGGGGGCTCACCCCTCCACTTT
CSARLAQGGSPLHF
>TRBV5-1|TRBJ2-1|TRBD2|-
TGCGCCAGCAGCCCTGGAGCGGGAGCAGGTATGAGTGAGCAGTTCTTC
CASSPGAGAGMSEQFF
>TRBV4-1|TRBJ2-7|TRBD1|-
TGCGCCAGCAGCCAATACTACAGGGGTACCTACGAGCAGTACTTC
CASSQYYRGTYEQYF
>TRBV18|TRBJ1-2|TRBD1|-
TGTGCCAGCTCACCACTCGCGACAGGGGGAGATCTAGGGGGCTACACCTTC
CASSPLATGGDLGGYTF
>TRBV12-3/TRBV12-4|TRBJ1-5|-|-
TGTGCCAGCAGTTTGGCAGTGTACAATCAGCCCCAGCATTTT
CASSLAVYNQPQHF
>TRBV7-2|TRBJ1-2|-|few
TGTGCCAGCAGCCGAGGGGACGGAGACTATGGCTACACCTTC
CASSRGDGDYGYTF
>TRBV30|TRBJ2-1|TRBD2|-
TGTGCCGGGGGAAGGGAGGGCTACAATGAGCAGTTCTTC
CAGGREGYNEQFF
>TRBV24-1|TRBJ2-5|TRBD2|-
TGTGCCACCAGCACCCCCTCTAGCGGGATCACCGAGACCCAGTACTTC
CATSTPSSGITETQYF
>TRBV7-9|TRBJ2-7|TRBD2|-
TGTGCCAGCAGTCACCCTGGACTAGCGGGATCCTACGAGCAGTACTTC
CASSHPGLAGSYEQYF
>TRBV15|TRBJ2-2|-|-
TGTGCCACCAGCAGAGATCGGGGCGGACAGACCGGGGAGCTGTTTTTT
CATSRDRGGQTGELFF
>TRBV24-1|TRBJ1-2|-|many
TGTGCCACCAGTGATGGACAGTGGTCGGGCTACACCTTC
CATSDGQWSGYTF
>TRBV5-6|TRBJ1-1|TRBD1|-
TGTGCCAGCACCAAACAAATACAGGGGGAAGCTTTCTTT
CASTKQIQGEAFF
>TRBV19|TRBJ2-5|TRBD2|few
TGTGCCAGTAGTTCCCGATCCGGGACTAGCGGGAGATGGGAGACCCAGTACTTC
CASSSRSGTSGRWETQYF
>TRBV14|TRBJ2-7|-|-
TGTGCCAGCAGCTTTAGAGAGTCCCTCGAGCAGTACTTC
CASSFRESLEQYF
>TRBV28|TRBJ2-1|TRBD2|-
TGTGCCAGCAGTGTTCCGGGACTAGCGCGAAACAATGAGCAGTTCTTC
CASSVPGLARNNEQFF
>TRBV3-1|TRBJ2-7|-|few
TGTGCCAGCAGCTACGCCGGGATCTCCTACGAGCAGTACTTC
CASSYAGISYEQYF
>TRBV9|TRBJ1-2|-|-
TGTGCCAGCACCGGGGGGGCGAGGCCTTATGGCTACACCTTC
CASTGGARPYGYTF